These T cell receptor beta chains were read from a single sample in a study of PD-L1 blockade in urothelial cancer. Only in-frame clones appear in the TCRdb table, and some are missing; sequencing was by immunoSEQ multiplex PCR. This sample has some 22,000 clones, with around nine tenths found just once. The material sequenced was PBMCs, taken around atezolizumab (anti-PD-L1) treatment. These receptors were taken from a woman between 55 and 75 years old with urothelial cancer. CDR3s include the opening cysteine and the closing phenylalanine or tryptophan. The D gene is left open where the match is weak. Not all rows give a size; the values are once, few, many and, for expanded clones, a class.

abundance	v_gene	d_gene	j_gene	len	CDR3nt	CDR3aa
.	TRBV19	TRBD2	TRBJ2-5	16	TGTGCCAGTAGTCCTTCAACCGGGACTAGAGGAGAGACCCAGTACTTC	CASSPSTGTRGETQYF
.	TRBV19	.	TRBJ2-7	15	TGTGCCAGTAGTACCGCTCGGCAGGGCGCCTACGAGCAGTACTTC	CASSTARQGAYEQYF
.	TRBV4-3	.	TRBJ1-6	19	TGCGCCAGCAGCCAAGAAGTGTACAGGGCTGGGGCCAATAATTCACCCCTCCACTTT	CASSQEVYRAGANNSPLHF
.	TRBV27	TRBD1	TRBJ1-2	13	TGTGCCAGCAGAGGACAGGGGGCCGGGGGCTACACCTTC	CASRGQGAGGYTF
.	TRBV7-3	.	TRBJ2-3	12	TGTGCCAGCAGCCCGAGCACAGATACGCAGTATTTT	CASSPSTDTQYF
.	TRBV6-5	.	TRBJ2-5	13	TGTGCCAGCAGCCCACCCCAGAGGGAGACCCAGTACTTC	CASSPPQRETQYF
.	TRBV5-4	TRBD2	TRBJ2-4	14	TGTGCCAGCAGCCCCGCCGGGAGGGAAAACATTCAGTACTTC	CASSPAGRENIQYF
.	TRBV6-5	.	TRBJ2-7	15	TGTGCCAGCAGTTACTTAAGAGATAGCGCCTACGAGCAGTACTTC	CASSYLRDSAYEQYF
.	TRBV10-3	.	TRBJ2-3	16	TGTGCCATCAGTGGATTAGCGGAGTGGGCCCAAGATACGCAGTATTTT	CAISGLAEWAQDTQYF
.	TRBV29-1	TRBD1	TRBJ2-7	14	TGCAGCGTTGAACCCACGACAGGGGCGGCGGAGCAGTACTTC	CSVEPTTGAAEQYF
few	TRBV28	.	TRBJ1-2	12	TGTGCCAGCAGTTTGGCAGGGTATGGCTACACCTTC	CASSLAGYGYTF
.	TRBV5-6	.	TRBJ1-6	17	TGTGCCAGCAGCTTGGTTGGGGGGGCTTCCTATAATTCACCCCTCCACTTT	CASSLVGGASYNSPLHF
.	TRBV14	.	TRBJ1-1	13	TGTGCCAGCAGCCAAGCCCGGGGCACTGAAGCTTTCTTT	CASSQARGTEAFF
.	TRBV25-1	.	TRBJ2-1	16	TGTGCCAGCAGTGAATCAAGGGGGTTTAACAGGAATGAGCAGTTCTTC	CASSESRGFNRNEQFF
.	TRBV7-9	TRBD2	TRBJ2-1	19	TGTGCCAGCAGCTCAAGGACTAGCGGGAGAATAGGAGGTTATAATGAGCAGTTCTTC	CASSSRTSGRIGGYNEQFF
.	TRBV18	.	TRBJ2-7	13	TGTGCCAGCTCACCGGGGCAGCCCCACGAGCAGTACTTC	CASSPGQPHEQYF
.	TRBV5-6	TRBD2	TRBJ2-3	16	TGTGCCAGCAGCTTGGTGGGACTAGCGGGCACAGATACGCAGTATTTT	CASSLVGLAGTDTQYF
.	TRBV5-4	.	TRBJ2-3	16	TGTGCCAGCAGCCCGGATCTAGCGCTGGGCACAGATACGCAGTATTTT	CASSPDLALGTDTQYF
.	TRBV28	.	TRBJ1-1	16	TGTGCCAGCAGTTCATCCCGCGGGTGGGGGAACACTGAAGCTTTCTTT	CASSSSRGWGNTEAFF
.	TRBV9	TRBD2	TRBJ2-1	14	TGTGCCAGCAGCGTAAGCAGCGGGGTGAATGAGCAGTTCTTC	CASSVSSGVNEQFF
.	TRBV4-1	TRBD1	TRBJ2-2	16	TGCGCCAGCAGCCAAGTAGGACAGGGACCACTGTCGGAGCTGTTTTTT	CASSQVGQGPLSELFF
.	TRBV7-6	TRBD1	TRBJ1-1	17	TGTGCCAGCAGCTTAGCTTTAAGGACAGGGAAAAACACTGAAGCTTTCTTT	CASSLALRTGKNTEAFF
.	TRBV7-3	TRBD2	TRBJ2-2	18	TGTGCCAGCAGCTCCTGGACTAGCGGGGGACGGGTCACCGGGGAGCTGTTTTTT	CASSSWTSGGRVTGELFF
.	TRBV6-6	TRBD1	TRBJ2-2	16	TGTGCCAGCAGATTACAGGGGGCGGCTCTTTCCGGGGAGCTGTTTTTT	CASRLQGAALSGELFF
.	TRBV5-1	TRBD1	TRBJ1-4	14	TGCGCCAGCAGCTTTGGACAGGGCGGTGAAAAACTGTTTTTT	CASSFGQGGEKLFF
.	TRBV2	TRBD1	TRBJ2-7	14	TGTGCCAGCAGAGCTAGACAGGGAATGGACGAGCAGTACTTC	CASRARQGMDEQYF
.	TRBV7-9	.	TRBJ1-1	19	TGTGCCAGCAGCTCCCCCGACCTTAGGTGGCCAGGGGAGAACACTGAAGCTTTCTTT	CASSSPDLRWPGENTEAFF
.	TRBV10-1	.	TRBJ2-3	14	TGCGCCAGCAGTGGCTTCCCTAGAACAGATACGCAGTATTTT	CASSGFPRTDTQYF
.	TRBV7-7	TRBD2	TRBJ2-3	15	TGTGCCAGCAGCAAACTAGCGGGGGGGCTAGATACGCAGTATTTT	CASSKLAGGLDTQYF
.	TRBV4-1	.	TRBJ2-7	15	TGCGCCAGCAGCCAAGAGAGCAGGGTGGCCGGTGAGCAGTACTTC	CASSQESRVAGEQYF
.	TRBV5-1	TRBD1	TRBJ2-2	16	TGCGCCAGCAGCTTGGCCGGGACAGCGAACACCGGGGAGCTGTTTTTT	CASSLAGTANTGELFF
.	TRBV29-1	TRBD1	TRBJ2-7	14	TGCAGCGTTCTATCCGGGACAGCCTCCTACGAGCAGTACTTC	CSVLSGTASYEQYF
.	TRBV28	.	TRBJ2-1	11	TGTGCCAGCAGCCTTTACAATGAGCAGTTCTTC	CASSLYNEQFF
.	TRBV5-6	.	TRBJ1-6	14	TGTGCCAGCAGCTTCGTCTCCTATAATTCACCCCTCCACTTT	CASSFVSYNSPLHF
.	TRBV2	TRBD1	TRBJ2-7	16	TGTGCCAGCAGTGACGATCTCAGGGGGTTATCCTACGAGCAGTACTTC	CASSDDLRGLSYEQYF
.	TRBV7-3	TRBD2	TRBJ2-5	19	TGTGCCAGCAGCTTACTTCCCTTAGGGACTAGCGGGAGACAAGAGACCCAGTACTTC	CASSLLPLGTSGRQETQYF
.	TRBV9	TRBD1	TRBJ1-4	16	TGTGCCAGCACCCCGGGACAGGGAGGGCTTAATGAAAAACTGTTTTTT	CASTPGQGGLNEKLFF
.	TRBV5-1	TRBD2	TRBJ2-3	14	TGCGCCAGCAGTCTCGGGGGGAACGCAGATACGCAGTATTTT	CASSLGGNADTQYF
.	TRBV5-1	TRBD2	TRBJ2-1	15	TGCGCCAGCAGCTGGTCAGGGACCCGGGGGGATGAGCAGTTCTTC	CASSWSGTRGDEQFF
.	TRBV19	TRBD1	TRBJ2-3	14	TGTGCCAGCAGACAGGGGCCCATCACAGATACGCAGTATTTT	CASRQGPITDTQYF